The T cell receptor beta chain described here comes from a study of blood T cell repertoires in COVID-19. Study overall: Samples of COVID-19 (acute and convalescent) were obtained from the United States, Italy and Spain.

This clone was counted between two and nine times. The V end lost 7 bases, the J end lost 5 bases, and 12 bases lay between the germline ends. CDR3 length equals 12 residues. Only in-frame clones appear in the TCRdb table, and some are missing; sequencing was by immunoSEQ multiplex PCR. The top ten hold less than 6% of the sample, which has some 100,000 clones, 88% seen once. This chain connects TRBV12-3 or TRBV12-4 to TRBJ2-7, with D unresolved. Sequenced material: peripheral blood. This clonotype was sampled from a woman over 75 with active COVID-19. CDR3 sequence: CASTDTANEQYF. The CDR3 region has the DNA TGTGCCAGCACAGACACGGCGAACGAGCAGTACTTC.